A single sample is the source of the 8 T cell receptor beta chains below, sequenced in a study of cytomegalovirus exposure and HLA in healthy donors. PCR was performed using 60 Vbeta and 13 Jbeta primers. Clones were read by immunoSEQ multiplex PCR, and TCRdb kept only the in-frame ones, dropping some. The repertoire holds some 120,000 clones, approximately 87% seen once, with roughly 20% in the top ten. The sequencing input was PBMCs. Receptors originate from a man in his late teens or twenties in good health and CMV-seropositive.

This clone was detected a few times. The chain joins TRBV2 to TRBJ2-2; D is possibly TRBD2 (6 bases). The CDR3 consists of 17 residues. Trimming took off 2 bases at V and 6 bases at J, with 19 bases between the two ends. The germline V gene has CDR1 SNHLY and CDR2 FYNNEI. CDR3 sequence: CASSEFEGLLSAGELFF. The CDR3 region has the DNA TGTGCCAGCAGTGAATTTGAGGGACTCTTGTCCGCCGGGGAGCTGTTTTTT.

The chain couples TRBV30 to TRBJ1-6; a weak D match, TRBD1 (6 bases). CDR3 length equals 14 residues. V was trimmed by 5 bases and J by 9 bases, leaving 17 bases between them. Germline loops: CDR1 GTSNPN, CDR2 SVGIG (reference sequence). DNA for the CDR3: TGTGCCTGGGCCGGGACACGATATGGTTCACCCCTCCACTTT. It is translated as CAWAGTRYGSPLHF.

The rearrangement joins TRBV19 to TRBJ1-1; 8 nucleotides line up with TRBD1. CDR1 is LNHDA and CDR2 is SQIVND in the germline V gene (reference sequence). Trimming at V came to 0 bases and at J to 4 bases, leaving 4 bases not matched to a gene. The CDR3 sequence is 15 residues long. CDR3 loop: CASSIDIGQGTEAFF. Written as DNA, the CDR3 is TGTGCCAGTAGTATAGACATTGGACAGGGCACTGAAGCTTTCTTT.

This sequence joins TRBV28 and TRBJ2-7; 9 bases are a match to TRBD1. The CDR3 consists of 16 residues. Germline CDR1 MDHEN, CDR2 SYDVKM. J was trimmed by 3 bases and V by 3 bases; bases with no gene match: 9. CDR3 DNA: TGTGCCAGCAGTTTTCCCGAAACAGGGGGCATCTACGAGCAGTACTTC. Its translation is CASSFPETGGIYEQYF.

The V call is TRBV6-5, the J call TRBJ1-1; D uncertain. Trimming left V 3 bases short and J 5 bases short, with 13 bases between. The CDR3 has 14 residues. The germline CDR1 and CDR2 sequences are MNHEY and SVGAGI. The CDR3 DNA reads as TGTGCCAGCAGTTATGACCGAGGAAGGACTGAAGCTTTCTTT. Encoded protein: CASSYDRGRTEAFF.

This chain joins TRBV5-6 and TRBJ2-7; the match to TRBD1 covers 7 bases. Per germline, CDR1 SGHDT and CDR2 YYEEEE. The CDR3 runs to 12 residues. V was pared by 4 bases and J by 5 bases, with 3 bases of the junction left unmatched. CDR3: CASSPDRNEQYF. As DNA, the CDR3 is TGTGCCAGCAGCCCGGACAGGAACGAGCAGTACTTC.

For this clone: The junction and the germline gene differ at one end; a read error may be behind it. The chain combines TRBV7-3 with TRBJ1-1; 7 nucleotides agree with TRBD1. The CDR3 extends over 15 amino acids. Germline-derived CDR1 and CDR2 are SGHTA and FQGTGA. The DNA for the CDR3 is TGTGCCAGCCAGGAACCTCCAGGGGGGAACGCTGAAGCTTTCTTT. Translating gives CASQEPPGGNAEAFF.

The rearrangement joins TRBV19 to TRBJ2-7; weak D call: TRBD1 (5 bases). The CDR3 length is 15 residues. Germline values: CDR1 LNHDA, CDR2 SQIVND (reference sequence). Trimming shortened V by 5 bases and J by 2 bases, and 16 bases separated the two germline ends. The CDR3 DNA reads as TGTGCCAGTAGTCGGTCAGGGAATACCGCCTACGAGCAGTACTTC. Translation gives CASSRSGNTAYEQYF.